Listed here is a single T cell receptor beta chain. Assay: immunoSEQ multiplex PCR; the TCRdb copy retains only in-frame clones and omits some. Of about 350,000 clones listed, around 89% are singletons. This sample was included in a study of Ad26.COV2.S vaccination and SARS-CoV-2 variants. Regarding treatment: over 15 received Ad26.COV2.S at low or high dose, single or two shots; roughly five received placebo; per-sample allocation not given. Sampling happened 63 days after the first vaccine or placebo injection. The source of this sequence is a person aged 18-65 years who received the Ad26.COV2.S COVID-19 vaccine or a placebo. Sequencing was performed on peripheral blood, taken in a trial of Ad26.COV2.S vaccine versus placebo.

This CDR3 is CASSGTETRNQPQHF. The CDR3 DNA reads as TGTGCCAGTTCCGGGACCGAAACCCGCAATCAGCCCCAGCATTTT. The genes are TRBV19 and TRBJ1-5; TRBD1 might be the D (5 bases). V was pared by 8 bases and J by 2 bases, with 16 bases between. Germline CDR1 reads LNHDA; CDR2 reads SQIVND (reference sequence). The CDR3 runs 15 residues.